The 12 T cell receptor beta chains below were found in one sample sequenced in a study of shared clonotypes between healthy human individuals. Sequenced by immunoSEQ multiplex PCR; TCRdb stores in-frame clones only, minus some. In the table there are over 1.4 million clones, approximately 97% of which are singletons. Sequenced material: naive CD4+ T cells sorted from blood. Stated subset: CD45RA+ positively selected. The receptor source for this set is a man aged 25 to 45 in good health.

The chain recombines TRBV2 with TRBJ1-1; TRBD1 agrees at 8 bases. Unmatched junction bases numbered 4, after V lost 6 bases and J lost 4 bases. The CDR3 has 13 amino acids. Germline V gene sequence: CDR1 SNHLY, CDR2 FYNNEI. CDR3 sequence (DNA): TGTGCCAGCAGCTTAACAGGGGGCACTGAAGCTTTCTTT. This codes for CASSLTGGTEAFF.

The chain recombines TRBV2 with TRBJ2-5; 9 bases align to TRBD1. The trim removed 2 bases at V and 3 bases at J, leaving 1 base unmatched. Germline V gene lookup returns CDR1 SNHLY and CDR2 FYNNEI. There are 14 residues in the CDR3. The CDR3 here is CASSERTGEETQYF. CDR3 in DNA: TGTGCCAGCAGTGAAAGGACAGGGGAAGAGACCCAGTACTTC.

CDR3 sequence reads: CSGATTQGDSYNEQFF. In nucleotides, the CDR3 is TGCAGCGGGGCCACCACTCAGGGGGACTCCTACAATGAGCAGTTCTTC. V and J are TRBV29-1 and TRBJ2-1; TRBD1 aligns across 7 bases. In germline, CDR1 is SQVTM, CDR2 ANQGSEA. The trim removed 7 bases at V and 0 bases at J, leaving 12 bases unmatched. The CDR3 runs 16 residues.

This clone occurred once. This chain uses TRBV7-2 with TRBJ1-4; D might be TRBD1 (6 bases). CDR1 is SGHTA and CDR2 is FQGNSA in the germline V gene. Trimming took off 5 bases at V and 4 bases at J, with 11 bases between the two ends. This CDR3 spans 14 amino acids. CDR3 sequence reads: CASSTGRGNEKLFF. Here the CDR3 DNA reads TGTGCCAGCAGCACAGGGAGGGGTAATGAAAAACTGTTTTTT.

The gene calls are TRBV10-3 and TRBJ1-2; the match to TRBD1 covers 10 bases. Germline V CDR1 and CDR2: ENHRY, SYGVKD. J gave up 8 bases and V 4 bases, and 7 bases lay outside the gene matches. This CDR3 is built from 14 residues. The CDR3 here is CAISADRGLGGYTF. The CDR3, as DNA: TGTGCCATCAGTGCTGACAGGGGGCTAGGAGGCTACACCTTC.

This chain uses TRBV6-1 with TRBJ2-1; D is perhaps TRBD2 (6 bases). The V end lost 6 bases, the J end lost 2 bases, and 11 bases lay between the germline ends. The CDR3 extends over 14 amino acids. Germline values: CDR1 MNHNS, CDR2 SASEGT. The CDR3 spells CASRLADAYNEQFF. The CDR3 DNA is TGTGCCAGCAGATTAGCGGATGCCTACAATGAGCAGTTCTTC.

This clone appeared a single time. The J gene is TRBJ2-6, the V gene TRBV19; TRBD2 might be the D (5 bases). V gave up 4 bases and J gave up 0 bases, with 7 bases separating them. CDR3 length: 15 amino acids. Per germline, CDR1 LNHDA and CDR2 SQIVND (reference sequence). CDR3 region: CASSTDFSGANVLTF. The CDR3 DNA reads TGTGCCAGTAGTACGGACTTCTCTGGGGCCAACGTCCTGACTTTC.

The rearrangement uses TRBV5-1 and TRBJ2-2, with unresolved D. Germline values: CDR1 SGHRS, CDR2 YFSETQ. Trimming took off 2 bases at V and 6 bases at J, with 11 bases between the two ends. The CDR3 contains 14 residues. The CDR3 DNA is TGCGCCAGCAGCTTTGGGCAGCTATCCGGGGAGCTGTTTTTT. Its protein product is CASSFGQLSGELFF.

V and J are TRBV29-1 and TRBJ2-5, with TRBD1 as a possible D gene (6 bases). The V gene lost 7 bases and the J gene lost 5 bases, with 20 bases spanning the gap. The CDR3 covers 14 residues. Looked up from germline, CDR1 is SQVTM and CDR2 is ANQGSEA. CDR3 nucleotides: TGCAGCGCCTTGGAGCCCAGGGGCTGGGAGACCCAGTACTTC. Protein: CSALEPRGWETQYF.

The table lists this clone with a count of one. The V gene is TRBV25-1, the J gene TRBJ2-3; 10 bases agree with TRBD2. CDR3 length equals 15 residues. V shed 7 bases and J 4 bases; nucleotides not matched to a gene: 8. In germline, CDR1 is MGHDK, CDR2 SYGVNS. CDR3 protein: CASNLAGGSADTQYF. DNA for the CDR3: TGTGCCAGCAACTTAGCGGGAGGATCGGCAGATACGCAGTATTTT.

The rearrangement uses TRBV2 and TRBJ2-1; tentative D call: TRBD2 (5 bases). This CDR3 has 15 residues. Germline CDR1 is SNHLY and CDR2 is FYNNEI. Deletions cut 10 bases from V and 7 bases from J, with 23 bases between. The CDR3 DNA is TGTGCCATAGGGATGGAGGAGTTTGGGGTAAATGAGCAGTTCTTC. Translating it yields CAIGMEEFGVNEQFF.

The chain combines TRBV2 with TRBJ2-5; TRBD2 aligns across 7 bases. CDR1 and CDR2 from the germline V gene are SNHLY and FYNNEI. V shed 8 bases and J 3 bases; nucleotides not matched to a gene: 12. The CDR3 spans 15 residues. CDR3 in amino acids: CASDLMGGEEETQYF. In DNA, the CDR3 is TGTGCCAGCGATCTCATGGGAGGGGAAGAAGAGACCCAGTACTTC.